The clone carrying this T cell receptor beta chain has only a few counts. Its target is not known. The sample originates from a study of T cells in Graves' hyperthyroidism and ophthalmopathy. The study, taken as a whole, reports: Among clonotypes expanded in thyroid above 0.001, most were also found in blood.

It was RNA transcripts that yielded the amplified TCR beta CDR3 regions. HTBI primers were used for first-round RT-PCR of the TCR CDR3. MiXCR, run by TCRdb on the multiplex PCR reads, gives a single entry per CDR3 protein. This sample has about 360,000 distinct CDR3 sequences, with roughly 25% found just once. Subjects aged 18 to 65 presented with newly diagnosed hyperthyroidism of less than 2 months' duration. This receptor was obtained from a man in his forties or fifties with Graves' hyperthyroidism. The sequenced sample was blood.

CDR3 in amino acids: CASSLEGPYNSPLHF. For the CDR3, the DNA is TGCGCCAGCAGCTTGGAGGGTCCCTATAATTCACCCCTCCACTTT. The chain couples TRBV5-1 to TRBJ1-6; no firm D call. V lost 0 bases and J 2 bases, leaving 6 bases between the germline ends. Germline CDR1 and CDR2: SGHRS and YFSETQ. There are 15 residues in the CDR3.